The 12 T cell receptor beta chains presented below share a single source sample, sequenced in a study of a mutant IDH1 vaccine in newly diagnosed glioma. Time point defined: week 47, end of study. Vaccine doses each comprised 300 ug of mutant IDH1 20-mer peptide, with topical imiquimod. The assay was immunoSEQ multiplex PCR, and TCRdb's table has in-frame clones only and misses some. The table lists 25,000 to 35,000 clones, 80% to 85% of them singletons. Their antigens are not known. The sequenced sample was PBMCs, obtained from a glioma patient whose treatment included an IDH1 peptide vaccine. The receptors were gathered from a man younger than 40 with glioma.

In this sample, this clone turned up a few times. The V and J genes are TRBV5-1 and TRBJ1-2; 7 nucleotides match TRBD1. Unmatched junction bases numbered 3, after V lost 0 bases and J lost 7 bases. The length of the CDR3 is 13 residues. Germline-derived CDR1 and CDR2 are SGHRS and YFSETQ. This CDR3 reads CASSLVSGGGYTF. In DNA form, the CDR3 reads TGCGCCAGCAGCTTGGTGTCAGGGGGTGGCTACACCTTC.

The chain has TRBV11-2 and TRBJ2-7, with unresolved D. This CDR3 has 11 residues. V lost 5 bases and J 4 bases, leaving 6 bases between the germline ends. Germline V gene data show CDR1 as SGHAT and CDR2 as FQNNGV. The CDR3, as DNA: TGTGCCAGCAGCCTAAAGTACGAGCAGTACTTC. Encoded protein: CASSLKYEQYF.

The chain carries TRBV7-2 and TRBJ1-5; D not certain. Trimming pared 1 base from V and 4 bases from J, leaving 11 bases between. CDR1 SGHTA and CDR2 FQGNSA come from the germline V gene. This CDR3 is built from 15 residues. CDR3 sequence: CASSLVSGSNQPQHF. The CDR3 region has the DNA TGTGCCAGCAGCTTAGTCTCAGGAAGTAATCAGCCCCAGCATTTT.

The V gene is TRBV6-1, the J gene TRBJ1-1; 7 bases are a match to TRBD1. This CDR3 contains 14 residues. V lost 7 bases and J lost 5; bases outside the gene matches: 10. Germline V gives CDR1 MNHNS, CDR2 SASEGT. CDR3 DNA: TGTGCCAGCACCGACAGGGCGCGAGCGACTGAAGCTTTCTTT. Its protein is CASTDRARATEAFF.

The V call is TRBV4-1, the J call TRBJ2-1; TRBD2 matches at 10 bases. This CDR3 contains 17 residues. Germline loops: CDR1 MGHRA, CDR2 YSYEKL. V lost 0 bases to trimming and J lost 8 bases; unmatched junction nucleotides: 10. The CDR3 coding sequence is TGCGCCAGCAGCCAAGACCCCATGGCTAGCGGGGGATATGAGCAGTTCTTC. Protein sequence: CASSQDPMASGGYEQFF.

The chain joins TRBV7-9 to TRBJ1-6; TRBD1 agrees at 11 bases. The trim removed 5 bases at V and 9 bases at J, leaving 6 bases unmatched. From germline, CDR1 is SEHNR and CDR2 FQNEAQ (reference sequence). This CDR3 comprises 15 residues. The CDR3 reads CASSPWTGGLSPLHF. The CDR3 nucleotides read TGTGCCAGCAGCCCCTGGACAGGGGGCCTTTCACCCCTCCACTTT.

The rearrangement links TRBV30 to TRBJ1-1, with unresolved D. There are 12 residues in the CDR3. V lost 5 bases and J 1 base, leaving 8 bases between the germline ends. Germline CDR1 GTSNPN, CDR2 SVGIG (reference sequence). The CDR3 here is CAWGYRNTEAFF. The DNA of the CDR3 is TGTGCCTGGGGTTACAGGAACACTGAAGCTTTCTTT. The variable domain in full, with the rest retrieved from reference TRBV30 and TRBJ1-1, is SQTIHQWPATLVQPVGSPLSLECTVEGTSNPNLYWYRQAAGRGLQLLFYSVGIGQISSEVPQNLSASRPQDRQFILSSKKLLLSDSGFYLCAWGYRNTEAFFGQGTRLTVV.

The V and J genes are TRBV19 and TRBJ1-1; a weak D match, TRBD1 (6 bases). V was pared by 8 bases and J by 1 base, with 17 bases between. CDR1 and CDR2 from the germline V gene are LNHDA and SQIVND (reference sequence). This CDR3 region has 15 residues. As DNA, the CDR3 is TGTGCCAGTCACCCCCGGGGGCAGAGGAACACTGAAGCTTTCTTT. Translating gives CASHPRGQRNTEAFF.

This CDR3 is CSVDLDYEQYF. The CDR3 DNA follows: TGCAGCGTTGATCTCGACTACGAGCAGTACTTC. The chain combines TRBV29-1 with TRBJ2-7; D gene uncertain. The CDR3 runs 11 residues. Germline V gene sequence: CDR1 SQVTM, CDR2 ANQGSEA. The ends were cut back, 3 bases at V and 3 bases at J, with 6 bases in the middle.

This chain joins TRBV9 and TRBJ1-1; D may be TRBD1 (6 bases). The CDR3 is 14 residues long. CDR1 is SGDLS and CDR2 is YYNGEE in the germline V gene. V was cut by 4 bases and J by 6 bases, with 16 bases left in between. This CDR3 is CASSPRDTHPEAFF. In nucleotides, the CDR3 is TGTGCCAGCAGCCCCCGGGACACTCATCCTGAAGCTTTCTTT.

The count of this clone is one. The rearrangement joins TRBV5-1 to TRBJ1-3; D perhaps matches TRBD1 (6 bases). The ends were cut back, 0 bases at V and 0 bases at J, with 7 bases in the middle. This CDR3 contains 15 residues. From germline, CDR1 is SGHRS and CDR2 YFSETQ. The CDR3 DNA reads TGCGCCAGCAGCTTGGGGACAGACTCTGGAAACACCATATATTTT. This gives the protein CASSLGTDSGNTIYF.

The chain employs TRBV5-4 and TRBJ1-1; 8 bases fit TRBD1. Trimming cost V 0 bases and J 3 bases; bases outside gene matches: 19. Germline values: CDR1 SGHNT, CDR2 YYREEE (reference sequence). This CDR3 is 20 amino acids long. CDR3 DNA sequence: TGTGCCAGCAGCTTGGTGTTTTCGTGGACAGGGATGAGAGGGCACACTGAAGCTTTCTTT. Encoded protein: CASSLVFSWTGMRGHTEAFF.